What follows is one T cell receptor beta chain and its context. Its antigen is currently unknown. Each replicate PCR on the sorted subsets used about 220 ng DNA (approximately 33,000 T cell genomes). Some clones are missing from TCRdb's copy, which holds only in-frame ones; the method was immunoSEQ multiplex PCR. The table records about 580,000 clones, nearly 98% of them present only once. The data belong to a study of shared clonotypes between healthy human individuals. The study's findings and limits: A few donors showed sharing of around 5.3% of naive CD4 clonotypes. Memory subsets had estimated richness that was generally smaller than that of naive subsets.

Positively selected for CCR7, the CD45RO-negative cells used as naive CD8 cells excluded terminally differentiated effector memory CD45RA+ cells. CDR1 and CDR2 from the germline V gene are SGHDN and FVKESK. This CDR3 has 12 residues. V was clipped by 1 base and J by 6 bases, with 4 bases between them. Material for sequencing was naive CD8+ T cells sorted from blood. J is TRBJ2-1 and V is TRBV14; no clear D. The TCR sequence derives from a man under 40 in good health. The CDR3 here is CASSQVSNEQFF. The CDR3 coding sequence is TGTGCCAGCAGCCAAGTCAGCAATGAGCAGTTCTTC.